This passage covers 11 T cell receptor beta chains from one sample sequenced in a study of identical twins. TCRdb reanalysed the 5' RACE reads using MiXCR and keeps one entry per CDR3 protein. Here the sample spans nearly 200,000 distinct CDR3 sequences, roughly 15% being singletons. These data were likewise used in another study, on T cells expressing NK-cell markers.

What was sequenced was CD8+ T cells sorted from blood. The receptors originated from a woman between 18 and 29 years old in good health.

The chain is built from TRBV27 and TRBJ2-7; D might be TRBD2 (5 bases). CDR3 length: 14 amino acids. Trimming left V 5 bases short and J 2 bases short, with 13 bases between. Germline loops: CDR1 MNHEY, CDR2 SMNVEV (reference sequence). For the CDR3, the DNA is TGTGCCAGCAGTATCCGCGGGCAGCCCTACGAGCAGTACTTC. It translates to CASSIRGQPYEQYF.

This clonotype was counted a few times. The V call is TRBV4-3, the J call TRBJ1-2; D gene ambiguous. V dropped 0 bases and J dropped 7 bases, with 9 bases sitting between them. Germline V gene data show CDR1 as LGHNA and CDR2 as YSLEER. The CDR3 is made up of 13 amino acids. The DNA of the CDR3 is TGCGCCAGCAGCCAAGAACGTGCCGGTGGCTACACCTTC. This gives the protein CASSQERAGGYTF.

V and J are TRBV29-1 and TRBJ2-1, with 14 positions matching TRBD2. The CDR3 loop spans 13 amino acids. Germline-derived CDR1 and CDR2 are SQVTM and ANQGSEA. The CDR3 nucleotides are TGCTCGGGACTAGCGGGAGACTACAATGAGCAGTTCTTC. This encodes CSGLAGDYNEQFF.

This chain uses TRBV9 with TRBJ2-1; tentatively, D is TRBD1 (5 bases). This CDR3 has 13 amino acids. CDR1 SGDLS and CDR2 YYNGEE come from the germline V gene. Trimming took off 0 bases at V and 12 bases at J, with 13 bases between the two ends. The CDR3 nucleotides are TGTGCCAGCAGCGTAGATCAGGGAATGGGGCAGTTCTTC. This translates into CASSVDQGMGQFF.

V usage is TRBV30 and J usage is TRBJ2-1; D unclear. Trimming removed 3 bases from V and 8 bases from J, with 17 bases in between. This CDR3 has 14 amino acids. The germline V gene has CDR1 GTSNPN and CDR2 SVGIG (reference sequence). CDR3 sequence reads: CAWSAVGSSDEQFF. CDR3 nucleotide sequence: TGTGCCTGGAGCGCAGTGGGGTCTAGTGATGAGCAGTTCTTC.

This chain connects TRBV27 to TRBJ2-7; 8 nucleotides align to TRBD1. The CDR3 sequence is 14 residues long. The junction had 7 bases not matched to a gene; V was cut back by 5 bases and J by 4 bases. Germline assignment: CDR1 MNHEY and CDR2 SMNVEV (reference sequence). DNA for the CDR3: TGTGCCAGCAGTGCGACCAGGGGGCGTTACGAGCAGTACTTC. Its translation is CASSATRGRYEQYF.

This clonotype was counted between two and nine times. The chain has TRBV7-9 and TRBJ2-1, with TRBD2 as a possible D gene (6 bases). V lost 6 bases and J lost 9, with 9 bases in between. The CDR3 contains 11 residues. Germline V gene data show CDR1 as SEHNR and CDR2 as FQNEAQ (reference sequence). The CDR3 DNA is TGTGCCAGCAGTCCGGGGGTTGAGCAGTTCTTC. Translated: CASSPGVEQFF.

V usage is TRBV9 and J usage is TRBJ2-5; TRBD1 might be the D (6 bases). This CDR3 contains 16 residues. Trimming took 4 bases from V and 5 from J, leaving 21 bases between them. Looked up from germline, CDR1 is SGDLS and CDR2 is YYNGEE. The CDR3 sequence: CASSSWTVRGPETQYF. The DNA of the CDR3 is TGTGCCAGCAGCTCCTGGACAGTCCGGGGTCCCGAGACCCAGTACTTC.

Only a few counts were recorded for this clonotype. This sequence joins TRBV13 and TRBJ2-7; 9 bases agree with TRBD1. Per germline, CDR1 PRHDT and CDR2 FYEKMQ (reference sequence). V trimming: 5 bases; J trimming: 6 bases; junction bases outside the gene matches: 8. CDR3 size: 14 residues. CDR3 DNA sequence: TGTGCCAGCAGCCAAACCGGGACAGGGAGCGAGCAGTACTTC. Translated, it gives CASSQTGTGSEQYF.

This clonotype was counted at least ten times. The CDR3: CASSLKQGQETQYF. The CDR3 bases are TGTGCCAGCAGCCTAAAGCAGGGTCAAGAGACCCAGTACTTC. The genes are TRBV7-8 and TRBJ2-5, with D tentatively TRBD1 (5 bases). Germline values: CDR1 SGHVS, CDR2 FQNEAQ. V was shortened by 5 bases and J by 2 bases, with 12 bases between the two germline ends. CDR3 length: 14 amino acids.

This clonotype showed up just a few times. The rearrangement links TRBV9 to TRBJ2-1, with unresolved D. Germline V gene data show CDR1 as SGDLS and CDR2 as YYNGEE. The CDR3 is made up of 12 amino acids. The V end was cut by 0 bases, the J end by 8 bases, with 6 bases between. CDR3 residues: CASSVGKDEQFF. CDR3 nucleotides: TGTGCCAGCAGCGTAGGTAAGGATGAGCAGTTCTTC. Full variable domain (rest looked up from reference TRBV9 and TRBJ2-1): DSGVTQTPKHLITATGQRVTLRCSPRSGDLSVYWYQQSLDQGLQFLIQYYNGEERAKGNILERFSAQQFPDLHSELNLSSLELGDSALYFCASSVGKDEQFFGPGTRLTVL.